Listed below are T cell receptor beta chains from one sample, sequenced in a study of cytomegalovirus exposure and HLA in healthy donors. Profiled with immunoSEQ multiplex PCR; TCRdb holds only in-frame clones, not every one. Here the sample spans approximately 120,000 clones, 69% being singletons. The sequencing sample was made of PBMCs. These receptors came from a woman aged 70 to 79 in good health and CMV-seropositive. The CDR3 runs from the conserved cysteine through the conserved F or W. Each record gives: V gene, D gene, CDR3 length, clone size, J gene, CDR3 protein, CDR3 DNA. A D gene is named only where the DNA matches it firmly. Only part of the rows carry a size: once, few, many, or a class if the clone is expanded.

>TRBV21-1|-|15|-|TRBJ1-4
CASRRKDRGYGKLFF
TGTGCCAGCAGACGTAAGGACAGGGGGTATGGAAAACTGTTTTTT
>TRBV30|-|14|-|TRBJ2-3
CAWSVGGDTDTQYF
TGTGCCTGGAGTGTTGGGGGCGACACAGATACGCAGTATTTT
>TRBV6-4|-|15|-|TRBJ2-1
CASSENTGIYNEQFF
TGTGCCAGCAGTGAGAATACAGGTATTTACAATGAGCAGTTCTTC
>TRBV7-9|TRBD1|17|once|TRBJ1-6
CASSPGGTSSYNSPLHF
TGTGCCAGCAGCCCAGGGGGTACGAGCTCCTATAATTCACCCCTCCACTTT
>TRBV9|-|14|-|TRBJ1-2
CASSADGAGYGYTF
TGTGCCAGCAGCGCTGACGGCGCGGGGTATGGCTACACCTTC
>TRBV18|TRBD1|14|-|TRBJ2-7
CASSPGQGAYEQYF
TGTGCCAGCTCACCCGGACAGGGGGCTTACGAGCAGTACTTC
>TRBV13|-|17|-|TRBJ2-3
CASSLDHSGGRTDTQYF
TGTGCCAGCAGCTTAGACCATAGCGGCGGAAGGACAGATACGCAGTATTTT
>TRBV2|TRBD1|13|once|TRBJ2-7
CASTKTGDNEQYF
TGTGCCAGCACTAAGACAGGGGATAACGAGCAGTACTTC
>TRBV9|TRBD2|15|-|TRBJ2-2
CASSVAAGDTGELFF
TGTGCCAGCAGCGTAGCAGCGGGAGACACCGGGGAGCTGTTTTTT
>TRBV14|-|14|few|TRBJ2-7
CASSGGTDSYEQYF
TGTGCCAGCAGCGGCGGGACTGACTCCTACGAGCAGTACTTC
>TRBV4-3|-|15|-|TRBJ2-1
CASSQGANFGNEQFF
TGCGCCAGCAGCCAAGGGGCCAACTTTGGCAATGAGCAGTTCTTC
>TRBV18|TRBD2|17|-|TRBJ2-1
CASSLNTGTSGANEQFF
TGTGCCAGCTCACTTAATACCGGGACTAGCGGGGCTAATGAGCAGTTCTTC
>TRBV27|-|15|-|TRBJ1-1
CASSLSAGVDTEAFF
TGTGCCAGCAGTTTATCGGCAGGGGTGGACACTGAAGCTTTCTTT
>TRBV7-9|TRBD1|12|-|TRBJ2-7
CATRGTGYEQYF
TGTGCCACCAGGGGGACAGGCTACGAGCAGTACTTC
>TRBV29-1|TRBD1|18|few|TRBJ1-2
CSARDRRGLVPSNYGYTF
TGCAGCGCCCGGGACAGGAGAGGCCTGGTCCCCTCTAACTATGGCTACACCTTC
>TRBV7-9|TRBD2|15|-|TRBJ2-7
CASSLDRGGTYEQYF
TGTGCCAGCAGCTTAGACCGGGGGGGAACCTACGAGCAGTACTTC
>TRBV10-2|-|14|-|TRBJ2-1
CASSPNLGVLEQFF
TGCGCCAGCAGTCCTAATCTCGGGGTTCTTGAGCAGTTCTTC
>TRBV6-5|-|15|-|TRBJ1-4
CASRPNRAINEKLFF
TGTGCCAGCAGACCCAACAGGGCTATCAATGAAAAACTGTTTTTT
>TRBV10-2|TRBD2|15|-|TRBJ2-1
CASSTGLAGYNEQFF
TGCGCCAGCAGTACAGGACTAGCGGGGTACAATGAGCAGTTCTTC
>TRBV5-6|-|14|once|TRBJ1-5
CASSQYGGVQPQHF
TGTGCCAGCAGCCAATACGGGGGTGTTCAGCCCCAGCATTTT
>TRBV2|-|12|-|TRBJ1-2
CASSEGLYGYTF
TGTGCCAGCAGTGAAGGACTATATGGCTACACCTTC
>TRBV18|-|16|-|TRBJ2-3
CASSPIQGWGTDTQYF
TGTGCCAGCTCACCAATCCAGGGGTGGGGCACAGATACGCAGTATTTT
>TRBV30|TRBD1|15|once|TRBJ1-6
CALARTGENNSPLHF
TGTGCCTTAGCTAGAACAGGGGAGAATAATTCACCCCTCCACTTT
>TRBV5-1|-|15|-|TRBJ2-5
CASSLDPGYQETQYF
TGCGCCAGCAGCTTGGACCCGGGTTACCAAGAGACCCAGTACTTC
>TRBV6-5|TRBD1|15|few|TRBJ1-4
CASSSSTGGLGKLFF
TGTGCCAGCAGTTCGTCGACAGGGGGTCTAGGAAAACTGTTTTTT
>TRBV5-1|-|14|-|TRBJ2-3
CASSPIEGDDTQYF
TGCGCCAGCAGCCCCATCGAGGGCGACGATACGCAGTATTTT
>TRBV27|-|13|-|TRBJ1-1
CASSLSYRSEAFF
TGTGCCAGCAGTTTATCGTATCGGAGTGAAGCTTTCTTT
>TRBV30|TRBD2|15|-|TRBJ2-7
CACIHTPGGPYEQYF
TGTGCCTGCATACACACCCCGGGGGGTCCCTACGAGCAGTACTTC
>TRBV5-1|TRBD2|16|-|TRBJ2-5
CASSLAGGGAAETQYF
TGCGCCAGCAGCTTGGCCGGCGGGGGGGCCGCAGAGACCCAGTACTTC
>TRBV7-3|TRBD2|15|-|TRBJ2-1
CASSSPGGGFNEQFF
TGTGCCAGCAGCTCTCCTGGGGGGGGATTCAATGAGCAGTTCTTC
>TRBV5-1|TRBD1|15|-|TRBJ2-7
CASSIPTGSSYEQYF
TGCGCCAGCAGCATCCCGACAGGGTCCTCCTACGAGCAGTACTTC
>TRBV14|TRBD1|14|-|TRBJ1-2
CASSHSRTGFGYTF
TGTGCCAGCAGCCATTCACGGACAGGGTTCGGCTACACCTTC
>TRBV6-5|-|13|few|TRBJ1-1
CASSYPGRAEAFF
TGTGCCAGCAGTTACCCTGGGAGGGCGGAAGCTTTCTTT
>TRBV15|-|16|few|TRBJ2-6
CATSRGGGSGANVLTF
TGTGCCACCAGCAGAGGAGGGGGATCTGGGGCCAACGTCCTGACTTTC
>TRBV4-2|TRBD2|16|-|TRBJ2-3
CASSQPLAGAGDTQYF
TGTGCCAGCAGCCAGCCACTAGCGGGGGCTGGAGATACGCAGTATTTT
>TRBV6-6|TRBD1|12|-|TRBJ1-1
CAILTGGTEAFF
TGTGCCATCCTTACAGGGGGCACTGAAGCTTTCTTT
>TRBV10-3|-|17|-|TRBJ2-3
CAISRGLDRPPTDTQYF
TGTGCCATCAGTCGAGGGCTGGACAGACCTCCCACAGATACGCAGTATTTT
>TRBV6-6|-|11|few|TRBJ1-1
CASEGSTEAFF
TGTGCCAGCGAGGGTAGTACTGAAGCTTTCTTT
>TRBV5-1|-|14|-|TRBJ1-1
CASSKYGQNTEAFF
TGCGCCAGCAGCAAATATGGGCAGAACACTGAAGCTTTCTTT
>TRBV5-1|TRBD1|14|-|TRBJ2-1
CASSFPRDSNEQFF
TGCGCCAGCAGTTTCCCCAGGGACAGCAATGAGCAGTTCTTC